Below, 18 T cell receptor beta chains from the same sample are listed, as sequenced in a study of shared clonotypes between healthy human individuals. Clones were read by immunoSEQ multiplex PCR, and TCRdb kept only the in-frame ones, dropping some. The table includes around 2,100,000 clones, just under 95% detected once. The naive CD8 subset, CD45RO-negative cells positively selected for CCR7, excluded terminally differentiated effector memory CD45RA+ cells. Sequencing was done on a sample of naive CD8+ T cells sorted from blood. The receptor source for this set is a man younger than 35 in good health.

The genes are TRBV11-2 and TRBJ2-5; no reliable D call. The germline gives CDR1 SGHAT, CDR2 FQNNGV. Trimming left V 0 bases short and J 2 bases short, with 7 bases between. This CDR3 has 14 amino acids. The CDR3 DNA is TGTGCCAGCAGCTTAGATTCTAGTCAAGAGACCCAGTACTTC. This gives the protein CASSLDSSQETQYF.

The V gene is TRBV6-5, the J gene TRBJ2-5; maybe TRBD2 (6 bases). Germline CDR1 MNHEY, CDR2 SVGAGI. The CDR3 length is 15 residues. Trimming shortened V by 0 bases and J by 5 bases, and 13 bases separated the two germline ends. Here the CDR3 reads CASSYSGLLAETQYF. CDR3 nucleotide sequence: TGTGCCAGCAGTTACTCGGGACTCCTGGCGGAGACCCAGTACTTC.

The chain carries TRBV7-9 and TRBJ1-5; D is perhaps TRBD1 (5 bases). The CDR3 covers 12 residues. In germline, CDR1 is SEHNR, CDR2 FQNEAQ (reference sequence). Trimming took off 5 bases at V and 7 bases at J, with 9 bases between the two ends. CDR3 in amino acids: CASSTGVQPQHF. For the CDR3, the DNA is TGTGCCAGCAGCACAGGCGTCCAGCCCCAGCATTTT. Filled out from reference TRBV7-9 and TRBJ1-5, the complete variable domain reads DTGVSQNPRHKITKRGQNVTFRCDPISEHNRLYWYRQTLGQGPEFLTYFQNEAQLEKSRLLSDRFSAERPKGSFSTLEIQRTEQGDSAMYLCASSTGVQPQHFGDGTRLSIL.

CDR3 amino acids: CASGEEAANTGELFF. The CDR3 DNA follows: TGTGCCAGCGGCGAGGAGGCAGCGAACACCGGGGAGCTGTTTTTT. The chain is built from TRBV6-1 and TRBJ2-2; possible D gene TRBD2, 5 bases. Germline CDR1 and CDR2: MNHNS and SASEGT. Trimming stripped 8 bases from V and 0 bases from J, with 13 bases between. This CDR3 has 15 residues.

The chain uses TRBV19 and TRBJ2-7; D is possibly TRBD2 (5 bases). The CDR3 loop spans 15 amino acids. Germline-derived CDR1 and CDR2 are LNHDA and SQIVND (reference sequence). The germline V and J ends were trimmed by 0 bases and 3 bases, with 12 bases remaining between them. This CDR3 reads CASSIDLREGYEQYF. CDR3 nucleotide sequence: TGTGCCAGTAGTATAGATCTTCGGGAAGGCTACGAGCAGTACTTC.

Written as DNA, the CDR3 is TGTGCCAGCAGCGTACTAGGGGGGGCCCCAGATACGCAGTATTTT. Translated, it gives CASSVLGGAPDTQYF. The chain recombines TRBV9 with TRBJ2-3, with D possibly matching TRBD2 (7 bases). Germline V lookup: CDR1 SGDLS, CDR2 YYNGEE. Trimming cost V 1 base and J 4 bases, with 13 bases left between them. This CDR3 comprises 15 residues.

This clone was picked up one time. This rearrangement joins TRBV6-5 to TRBJ1-5; 9 nucleotides match TRBD1. With 6 bases clipped from V and 6 bases from J, the junction kept 6 bases outside the gene matches. The CDR3 length is 14 residues. Looked up from germline, CDR1 is MNHEY and CDR2 is SVGAGI. This CDR3 reads CASSIQGAAQPQHF. CDR3 DNA sequence: TGTGCCAGCAGCATACAGGGGGCTGCTCAGCCCCAGCATTTT.

The V call is TRBV18, the J call TRBJ1-1, with D maybe TRBD1 (5 bases). The V end lost 2 bases, the J end lost 0 bases, and 10 bases lay between the germline ends. Germline lookup yields CDR1 KGHSH and CDR2 LQKENI. The CDR3 runs to 15 residues. CDR3 protein: CASSPGRGMNTEAFF. DNA for the CDR3: TGTGCCAGCTCACCAGGGCGGGGGATGAACACTGAAGCTTTCTTT. Complete variable domain (other parts from reference TRBV18 and TRBJ1-1): NAGVMQNPRHLVRRRGQEARLRCSPMKGHSHVYWYRQLPEEGLKFMVYLQKENIIDESGMPKERFSAEFPKEGPSILRIQQVVRGDSAAYFCASSPGRGMNTEAFFGQGTRLTVV.

V usage is TRBV10-3 and J usage is TRBJ2-3; 9 nucleotides agree with TRBD2. This CDR3 is built from 16 residues. CDR1 and CDR2 (germline): ENHRY, SYGVKD. Trimming at V came to 0 bases and at J to 5 bases, leaving 6 bases not matched to a gene. For the CDR3, the DNA is TGTGCCATCAGTGAGTCGGCGGGGGGGCCGGGAGATACGCAGTATTTT. Its translation: CAISESAGGPGDTQYF.

V and J are TRBV11-2 and TRBJ1-4; TRBD1 might be the D (5 bases). The CDR3 runs 17 residues. Trimming shortened V by 0 bases and J by 5 bases, and 16 bases separated the two germline ends. Per germline, CDR1 SGHAT and CDR2 FQNNGV. DNA for the CDR3: TGTGCCAGCAGCTTAGAAAAAGGGGCGGTGGGAAATGAAAAACTGTTTTTT. Protein product: CASSLEKGAVGNEKLFF. Full variable domain (remainder filled in from reference TRBV11-2 and TRBJ1-4): EAGVAQSPRYKIIEKRQSVAFWCNPISGHATLYWYQQILGQGPKLLIQFQNNGVVDDSQLPKDRFSAERLKGVDSTLKIQPAKLEDSAVYLCASSLEKGAVGNEKLFFGSGTQLSVL.

This clone was found once. The chain joins TRBV9 to TRBJ2-1, with a possible D match to TRBD1 (6 bases). The CDR3 contains 16 residues. V lost 3 bases and J 0 bases, leaving 13 bases between the germline ends. The germline gives CDR1 SGDLS, CDR2 YYNGEE. The CDR3, as DNA: TGTGCCAGCAGCGGGGACACCCTGAGCTCCTACAATGAGCAGTTCTTC. Translated, it gives CASSGDTLSSYNEQFF. Using reference TRBV9 and TRBJ2-1 for the parts outside the CDR3, the full variable domain is DSGVTQTPKHLITATGQRVTLRCSPRSGDLSVYWYQQSLDQGLQFLIQYYNGEERAKGNILERFSAQQFPDLHSELNLSSLELGDSALYFCASSGDTLSSYNEQFFGPGTRLTVL.

The V gene is TRBV2, the J gene TRBJ2-6, with D hard to call. Trimming cost V 9 bases and J 1 base, with 10 bases left between them. Germline V CDR1 and CDR2: SNHLY, FYNNEI. The CDR3 is 14 amino acids. DNA for the CDR3: TGTGCCAGTCTTGAGAGGTCTGGGGCCAACGTCCTGACTTTC. Translating it yields CASLERSGANVLTF. Variable domain in full (rest from reference TRBV2 and TRBJ2-6): EPEVTQTPSHQVTQMGQEVILRCVPISNHLYFYWYRQILGQKVEFLVSFYNNEISEKSEIFDDQFSVERPDGSNFTLKIRSTKLEDSAMYFCASLERSGANVLTFGAGSRLTVL.

V is TRBV9 and J is TRBJ2-3; TRBD2 is a possible D gene (5 bases). Germline V lookup: CDR1 SGDLS, CDR2 YYNGEE. Trimming removed 6 bases at V and 2 bases at J, with 16 bases between. This CDR3 has 15 amino acids. The CDR3 here is CASTSPGSPTDTQYF. In DNA, the CDR3 is TGTGCCAGCACCTCTCCGGGGAGCCCCACAGATACGCAGTATTTT.

The V and J genes are TRBV28 and TRBJ2-5; the match to TRBD2 covers 9 bases. The CDR3 runs to 17 residues. CDR1 is MDHEN, CDR2 SYDVKM, per germline. V lost 2 bases, J lost 4 bases, and 11 bases stayed unmatched. The CDR3 bases are TGTGCCAGCAGTTTAGGAGCGGGGGGCCTCAGAGGAGAGACCCAGTACTTC. It encodes CASSLGAGGLRGETQYF.

This chain connects TRBV27 to TRBJ2-3; 11 positions match TRBD2. Looked up from germline, CDR1 is MNHEY and CDR2 is SMNVEV (reference sequence). V lost 2 bases, J lost 4 bases, and 2 bases stayed unmatched. The CDR3 runs to 15 residues. CDR3 sequence reads: CASSLTLAGADTQYF. Written as DNA, the CDR3 is TGTGCCAGCAGTTTAACACTAGCGGGGGCAGATACGCAGTATTTT.

The chain uses TRBV7-9 and TRBJ2-7; no reliable D call. The CDR3 sequence is 13 residues long. CDR1 and CDR2 from the germline V gene are SEHNR and FQNEAQ (reference sequence). With 4 bases removed from V and 1 base from J, the gap between germline ends came to 8 bases. CDR3 coding DNA: TGTGCCAGCAGCTCCGGATGGTCCTACGAGCAGTACTTC. Protein sequence: CASSSGWSYEQYF.

The gene calls are TRBV12-5 and TRBJ2-7; D call uncertain. V gave up 9 bases and J gave up 2 bases, with 14 bases separating them. The CDR3 is 13 amino acids. In germline, CDR1 is LGHNT, CDR2 FRNRAP. The CDR3 DNA follows: TGTGCTAGCTCTTACGACGGACCCTACGAGCAGTACTTC. Residues: CASSYDGPYEQYF.

V gene TRBV5-6 combines with J gene TRBJ2-3; D perhaps matches TRBD1 (6 bases). Germline CDR1 reads SGHDT; CDR2 reads YYEEEE. V was shortened by 1 base and J by 1 base, with 13 bases between the two germline ends. The length of the CDR3 is 16 residues. The CDR3 is CASSLWTWGRTDTQYF. The DNA for the CDR3 is TGTGCCAGCAGCTTGTGGACTTGGGGGCGCACAGATACGCAGTATTTT.